This T cell receptor beta chain was obtained from a study of blood T cell repertoires in COVID-19 (dated by TCRdb to about 2020). Looking at the study overall: The collaborator samples originated in the United States, Italy and Spain and spanned the acute and convalescent phases of COVID-19. Where available, HLA class I and class II types were taken from metadata supplied by the sample provider and were not determined by assay-based typing. Nearly every sample came with metadata listing a de-identified subject ID, COVID-19 status, age in years and sex. The dataset comprised deeply sampled blood TCRbeta repertoires from subjects exposed to, actively infected with, or recovered from COVID-19. The repertoires were released in a freely available public database meant as a resource for research on the immune response to SARS-CoV-2. The samples were drawn from two sources: the first 160 participants of the ongoing ImmuneRACE study, and 1,200 or so subjects contributed by 6 global collaborators. The material from the prospective study consisted of cDNA or gDNA derived from T cells, B-cell-depleted T cells, or PBMCs. Summary of the overall study and its limitations: How much clinical and demographic metadata was included differed by source and by participant, and the metadata was provided uncurated.

A word on this clone: Its antigen is still unknown. Nothing much larger sits one base from this clone, and base qualities are not available.

The immunoSEQ Assay, a bias-controlled multiplex PCR, was used to amplify TCRbeta CDR3 regions from genomic DNA. The paper's processing steps were these. Within the assay, amplification of reference gene primers was used to estimate how many nucleated cells each sample contained. To quantify the absolute abundance of each unique TCRbeta CDR3 rearrangement, sequence reads were collapsed and filtered. Productive Simpson clonality was computed per sample as the square root of Simpson's diversity index over productive rearrangements. This is the immuneACCESS table as TCRdb keeps it, with only in-frame sequences that have V and J called. A part of the clones is gone; compared with another copy, unresolved V genes explain less than half, and the rest is unexplained. V and J calls and clone size follow that table, whereas D and trimming were derived from the DNA. The sample table lists about 210,000 clones, 80% to 90% of them with a count of one. Of the sample, about 8.9% is held by the ten largest clones.

The collaborating institutions used their own protocols to collect whole blood in K2EDTA tubes. Collaborator samples were shipped for TCRbeta analysis as frozen whole blood, isolated PBMCs, or DNA extracted from either sample type. Spanning cysteine to phenylalanine, the CDR3 consists of 17 amino acids. The sequence is cut down to CDR3 DNA, 51 bases in frame from base 1. V is trimmed back by 4 bases and J by 7 bases, and the junction contains 15 bases that no gene match accounts for. According to the germline V gene, CDR1 reads SGHDN and CDR2 reads FVKESK. The chain joins TRBV14 to TRBJ2-1, with 8 junctional bases fitting TRBD2. The clonotype was recovered from a woman in her 50s with acute or convalescent COVID-19. The sample comprised peripheral blood. The CDR3 amino acid sequence is: CASSPKGRGGIGNEQFF. The sequence in DNA is TGTGCCAGCAGCCCAAAAGGTCGGGGGGGCATTGGGAATGAGCAGTTCTTC.